The 24 T cell receptor beta chains in this list originate from one sample, sequenced in a study of blood T cells in healthy people across ages. PCR was performed a second time for about 7 to 12 cycles using a sample-barcoded 5' primer and a J-beta primer mix. TCRdb recomputed calls from the 5' RACE reads with MiXCR, one row per CDR3 protein. The sample lists about 670,000 distinct CDR3 sequences, roughly two fifths occurring once. Source material: blood. These receptor sequences come from a man older than 75 in good health.

The gene calls are TRBV6-6 and TRBJ1-5; 9 bases line up with TRBD1. The germline gives CDR1 MNHNY, CDR2 SVGAGI (reference sequence). V lost 4 bases, J lost 7 bases, and 8 bases stayed unmatched. The CDR3 sequence is 15 residues long. CDR3 region: CASSSTGQGGQPQHF. DNA of the CDR3: TGTGCCAGCAGTTCCACGGGACAGGGAGGACAGCCCCAGCATTTT.

V gene TRBV20-1 combines with J gene TRBJ2-5; D is undetermined. Germline loops: CDR1 DFQATT, CDR2 SNEGSKA (reference sequence). The V gene lost 1 base and the J gene lost 0 bases, with 6 bases spanning the gap. This CDR3 has 13 amino acids. Here the CDR3 DNA reads TGCAGTGCTAGAGGTGTCAACCAAGAGACCCAGTACTTC. It is translated as CSARGVNQETQYF.

This clonotype was seen at least ten times. This chain joins TRBV5-1 and TRBJ2-5; the D gene is possibly TRBD2 (7 bases). Deletions cut 4 bases from V and 0 bases from J, with 19 bases between. The CDR3 spans 17 residues. Germline-derived CDR1 and CDR2 are SGHRS and YFSETQ. Written as DNA, the CDR3 is TGCGCCAGCAGCCTTACCAGAGGGGGGGGTTACCAAGAGACCCAGTACTTC. Residues: CASSLTRGGGYQETQYF. Full variable domain (rest looked up from reference TRBV5-1 and TRBJ2-5): KAGVTQTPRYLIKTRGQQVTLSCSPISGHRSVSWYQQTPGQGLQFLFEYFSETQRNKGNFPGRFSGRQFSNSRSEMNVSTLELGDSALYLCASSLTRGGGYQETQYFGPGTRLLVL.

The chain joins TRBV4-1 to TRBJ2-7; unclear D gene. From germline, CDR1 is MGHRA and CDR2 YSYEKL. The V gene lost 0 bases and the J gene lost 5 bases, with 14 bases spanning the gap. The CDR3 covers 15 residues. CDR3 DNA sequence: TGCGCCAGCAGCCAAGATGGAACCAGGAGCAACGAGCAGTACTTC. Protein sequence: CASSQDGTRSNEQYF.

V is TRBV5-1 and J is TRBJ2-1, with 10 bases aligning to TRBD2. With the DNA end fitting TRBJ2-7 better, the J assignment may be wrong. The CDR3 consists of 15 residues. Per the germline V gene, CDR1 is SGHRS and CDR2 is YFSETQ. Here the CDR3 reads CASSLALAGYNEQYF. DNA of the CDR3: TGCGCCAGCAGCTTGGCACTAGCGGGGTACAATGAGCAGTACTTC.

The table lists this clonotype with a few counts. The V call is TRBV29-1, the J call TRBJ2-7, with TRBD1 identical over 10 bases. Germline lookup yields CDR1 SQVTM and CDR2 ANQGSEA. The CDR3 has 16 residues. The trim removed 0 bases at V and 1 base at J, leaving 6 bases unmatched. In nucleotides, the CDR3 is TGCAGCGTTGAAGATTCCGGGACAGGGGCGTCCTACGAGCAGTACTTC. Residues: CSVEDSGTGASYEQYF.

This clonotype was counted between two and nine times. CDR3 sequence reads: CASSLNSPGTGTNEQYF. As DNA, the CDR3 is TGTGCCAGCAGTTTAAACTCTCCCGGGACAGGTACTAACGAGCAGTACTTC. J is TRBJ2-7 and V is TRBV12-3 or TRBV12-4, with 8 bases aligning to TRBD1. Trimming cost V 2 bases and J 5 bases; bases outside gene matches: 14. CDR3 length: 17 residues.

The chain carries TRBV15 and TRBJ2-1; 11 nucleotides line up with TRBD2. Germline assignment: CDR1 LNHNV and CDR2 YYDKDF (reference sequence). The CDR3 is 16 amino acids. Trimming took 5 bases from V and 5 from J; bases not matched to a gene: 8. CDR3 amino acids: CATSYPGGLADNEQFF. The CDR3 DNA is TGTGCCACCAGCTACCCCGGGGGACTAGCGGACAATGAGCAGTTCTTC.

The chain carries TRBV5-1 and TRBJ2-7, with TRBD1 matching over 12 bases. The length of the CDR3 is 15 residues. CDR1 is SGHRS, CDR2 YFSETQ, per germline. V gave up 4 bases and J gave up 2 bases; unmatched junction bases: 4. In DNA form, the CDR3 reads TGCGCCAGCAGCCCGGGACAGGGGGCGACCTACGAGCAGTACTTC. Encoded protein: CASSPGQGATYEQYF.

The rearrangement joins TRBV7-2 to TRBJ1-1, with 8 bases aligning to TRBD1. After removal of 6 bases from V and 0 bases from J, the junction contained 6 bases not matched to a gene. The CDR3 contains 15 residues. Germline lookup yields CDR1 SGHTA and CDR2 FQGNSA. CDR3 DNA: TGTGCCAGCAGGGATAACAGGGGGATGAACACTGAAGCTTTCTTT. Encoded protein: CASRDNRGMNTEAFF.

The gene calls are TRBV7-2 and TRBJ1-2, with D maybe TRBD1 (6 bases). CDR3 size: 14 residues. Germline V CDR1 and CDR2: SGHTA, FQGNSA. V was cut by 0 bases and J by 5 bases, with 10 bases left in between. CDR3 loop: CASSLALRGYGYTF. The DNA of the CDR3 is TGTGCCAGCAGCTTAGCTCTCAGGGGATATGGCTACACCTTC.

The V and J genes are TRBV24-1 and TRBJ2-7; D is ambiguous. V was cut by 8 bases and J by 4 bases, with 20 bases left in between. The CDR3 is 15 residues long. Germline CDR1 KGHDR, CDR2 SFDVKD. The CDR3 DNA reads as TGTGCCACCAACCGGACCGAGTCGGTGGAGTACGAGCAGTACTTC. It yields the protein CATNRTESVEYEQYF.

The table lists this clonotype with a count of one. The CDR3 sequence is CASSQRTVSTYEQYF. The CDR3 region has the DNA TGTGCCAGCAGTCAGAGGACCGTCAGTACCTACGAGCAGTACTTC. The J gene is TRBJ2-5, the V gene TRBV6-2 or TRBV6-3, with D hard to call. The DNA end is a closer match to TRBJ2-7, so the J assignment may be wrong. CDR1 and CDR2 from the germline V gene are MNHEY and SVGEGT. CDR3 length equals 15 residues.

This rearrangement joins TRBV7-9 to TRBJ1-1; 8 nucleotides align to TRBD1. The CDR3 covers 14 residues. The germline V gene encodes CDR1 SEHNR and CDR2 FQNEAQ (reference sequence). The V segment lost 6 bases and the J segment 3 bases; nucleotides outside the gene matches: 6. Here the CDR3 reads CASRPGDRHTEAFF. CDR3 nucleotide sequence: TGTGCCAGCAGACCCGGGGACAGGCACACTGAAGCTTTCTTT.

V gene TRBV2 combines with J gene TRBJ2-5; TRBD1 matches at 8 bases. Germline CDR1 is SNHLY and CDR2 is FYNNEI. J lost 4 bases, V lost 7 bases, and 11 bases had no gene match. This CDR3 region has 15 residues. CDR3 sequence: CASKIQGVEGETQYF. CDR3 DNA: TGTGCCAGCAAAATACAGGGGGTTGAAGGAGAGACCCAGTACTTC.

This chain connects TRBV12-3 or TRBV12-4 to TRBJ1-5; the match to TRBD1 covers 7 bases. The CDR3 sequence is 15 residues long. Trimming at V came to 6 bases and at J to 2 bases, leaving 7 bases not matched to a gene. The CDR3 loop is CASSLGQSGNQPQHF. The CDR3 nucleotides are TGTGCCAGCAGCTTGGGACAGAGTGGCAATCAGCCCCAGCATTTT.

This clonotype was detected only once. The gene calls are TRBV6-5 and TRBJ2-1, with D hard to call. Germline V lookup: CDR1 MNHEY, CDR2 SVGAGI. CDR3 length: 14 residues. V lost 5 bases and J lost 0, with 8 bases in between. The chain's CDR3 is CASSMAISYNEQFF. The CDR3 nucleotides read TGTGCCAGCAGTATGGCTATCTCCTACAATGAGCAGTTCTTC.

This clonotype was observed a handful of times. The rearrangement links TRBV6-1 to TRBJ1-2; maybe TRBD1 (5 bases). The CDR3 length is 14 residues. The germline gives CDR1 MNHNS, CDR2 SASEGT. Trimming shortened V by 6 bases and J by 0 bases, and 11 bases separated the two germline ends. CDR3 bases: TGTGCCAGCAGCAACAGGCAACCTAACTATGGCTACACCTTC. Its protein product is CASSNRQPNYGYTF.

The chain links TRBV11-2 to TRBJ2-1, with D possibly being TRBD2 (5 bases). CDR1 and CDR2 (germline): SGHAT, FQNNGV. The CDR3 covers 15 residues. Deletions cut 0 bases from V and 10 bases from J, with 16 bases between. DNA of the CDR3: TGTGCCAGCAGCTTAGATTCGCAGCGGCGTTGGGAGCAGTTCTTC. Translated: CASSLDSQRRWEQFF.

This clonotype was seen at least ten times. The chain uses TRBV29-1 and TRBJ2-5; D could derive from TRBD1 or TRBD2 (5 bases each). The CDR3 is 13 amino acids. The germline V and J ends were trimmed by 8 bases and 9 bases, with 22 bases remaining between them. Germline assignment: CDR1 SQVTM and CDR2 ANQGSEA. The CDR3 protein is CSPQELNLGAQYF. Here the CDR3 DNA reads TGCAGCCCTCAGGAACTCAACCTGGGGGCCCAGTACTTC.

This clonotype has just a few counts. V is TRBV4-3 and J is TRBJ2-3, with TRBD2 matching over 14 bases. Germline V gene sequence: CDR1 LGHNA, CDR2 YSLEER. This CDR3 is built from 16 residues. Unmatched junction bases numbered 4, after V lost 4 bases and J lost 4 bases. The CDR3 loop reads CASSRETSGGADTQYF. The DNA for the CDR3 is TGCGCCAGCAGCCGAGAGACTAGCGGGGGGGCAGATACGCAGTATTTT.

The chain employs TRBV5-4 and TRBJ2-3; 10 bases are a match to TRBD2. The CDR3 covers 17 residues. J lost 3 bases, V lost 3 bases, and 10 bases had no gene match. CDR1 and CDR2 from the germline V gene are SGHNT and YYREEE (reference sequence). The CDR3 DNA sequence: TGTGCCAGCAGCTCCGGGACTAGCGTGAGAGCGACAGATACGCAGTATTTT. It translates to CASSSGTSVRATDTQYF.

This rearrangement joins TRBV5-1 to TRBJ2-1, with 16 nucleotides matching TRBD2. The ends lost 4 bases at V and 7 bases at J; junction bases unmatched: 8. From germline, CDR1 is SGHRS and CDR2 YFSETQ. There are 17 residues in the CDR3. Written as DNA, the CDR3 is TGCGCCAGCAGCCCCCCGGGACTAGCGGGAGGGGGGAATGAGCAGTTCTTC. It encodes CASSPPGLAGGGNEQFF. Filled out from reference TRBV5-1 and TRBJ2-1, the complete variable domain reads KAGVTQTPRYLIKTRGQQVTLSCSPISGHRSVSWYQQTPGQGLQFLFEYFSETQRNKGNFPGRFSGRQFSNSRSEMNVSTLELGDSALYLCASSPPGLAGGGNEQFFGPGTRLTVL.

This clonotype has more than one count but fewer than ten. V and J are TRBV20-1 and TRBJ1-1; 10 nucleotides align to TRBD1. This CDR3 contains 13 residues. Germline V gene sequence: CDR1 DFQATT, CDR2 SNEGSKA (reference sequence). With 6 bases clipped from V and 7 bases from J, the junction kept 8 bases outside the gene matches. The CDR3 reads CSADDRGRSEAFF. CDR3 DNA sequence: TGCAGTGCGGATGACAGGGGGCGGAGTGAAGCTTTCTTT.